These 23 T cell receptor beta chains came from one sample sequenced in a study of cytomegalovirus exposure and HLA in healthy donors. PCR involved 60 Vbeta and 13 Jbeta primers. Data came from immunoSEQ multiplex PCR; TCRdb stores just in-frame clones and leaves some out. The data show about 160,000 clones, around 72% seen once. Sequenced input: PBMCs. The receptors here all came from a woman in her 40s in good health and CMV-seropositive.

The table lists this clone with a count of one. V is TRBV6-6 and J is TRBJ1-2; tentatively, D is TRBD1 (6 bases). Trimming left V 3 bases short and J 7 bases short, with 15 bases between. CDR3 length: 14 amino acids. CDR1 is MNHNY and CDR2 is SVGAGI in the germline V gene (reference sequence). In DNA form, the CDR3 reads TGTGCCAGCAGTTATCTAGTGGGGGCGCCTGGCTACACCTTC. It yields the protein CASSYLVGAPGYTF.

This rearrangement joins TRBV5-4 to TRBJ2-7; possibly TRBD2 for D (6 bases). The CDR3 is 14 residues long. The germline V and J ends were trimmed by 3 bases and 2 bases, with 12 bases remaining between them. CDR1 is SGHNT and CDR2 is YYREEE in the germline V gene (reference sequence). The CDR3 bases are TGTGCCAGCAGCTCCCCAGGAGGGGCCTACGAGCAGTACTTC. It codes for CASSSPGGAYEQYF.

The rearrangement joins TRBV6-6 to TRBJ2-5; 7 nucleotides line up with TRBD1. The CDR3 sequence is 12 residues long. J was trimmed by 13 bases and V by 7 bases; bases with no gene match: 12. Germline values: CDR1 MNHNY, CDR2 SVGAGI (reference sequence). The CDR3 is CASTLSGTDLYF. The CDR3 DNA follows: TGTGCCAGCACTCTATCCGGGACAGATCTGTACTTC.

V is TRBV5-5 and J is TRBJ2-2; TRBD1 matches at 9 bases. V shed 4 bases and J 6 bases; nucleotides not matched to a gene: 16. The CDR3 has 18 amino acids. The germline gives CDR1 SGHKS, CDR2 YYEKEE (reference sequence). The CDR3 DNA sequence: TGTGCCAGCAGCCGGCAACACCGGGACAGGGTGGTTCCCGGGGAGCTGTTTTTT. This translates into CASSRQHRDRVVPGELFF.

This clone was seen more than once but under ten times. This chain links TRBV30 with TRBJ2-1; 11 nucleotides match TRBD2. The germline gives CDR1 GTSNPN, CDR2 SVGIG (reference sequence). This CDR3 region has 13 residues. Unmatched junction bases numbered 5, after V lost 6 bases and J lost 7 bases. The CDR3 sequence: CACTSGGFNEQFF. CDR3 bases: TGTGCCTGTACTAGCGGGGGCTTTAATGAGCAGTTCTTC.

This clone was detected only a few times. The rearrangement joins TRBV10-3 to TRBJ2-7; TRBD1 matches 12 bases. There are 17 residues in the CDR3. Germline CDR1 is ENHRY and CDR2 is SYGVKD. The V segment lost 2 bases and the J segment 7 bases; nucleotides outside the gene matches: 12. The CDR3 here is CAISEKIPGQGANEQYF. The DNA for the CDR3 is TGTGCCATCAGTGAGAAGATACCGGGACAGGGGGCGAATGAGCAGTACTTC.

The gene calls are TRBV5-4 and TRBJ1-2; a possible D gene is TRBD1 (6 bases). The CDR3 is made up of 14 amino acids. Germline loops: CDR1 SGHNT, CDR2 YYREEE (reference sequence). Trimming shortened V by 5 bases and J by 3 bases, and 14 bases separated the two germline ends. The CDR3 DNA is TGTGCCAGCAGTCCTACACAGGGCTACTATGGCTACACCTTC. As protein: CASSPTQGYYGYTF.

This clone was seen a handful of times. The genes are TRBV10-2 and TRBJ2-3, with no clear D. Germline V lookup: CDR1 WSHSY, CDR2 SAAADI. The CDR3 spans 13 residues. V lost 4 bases to trimming and J lost 0 bases, with 5 bases between them. The CDR3 region has the DNA TGCGCCAGCAGTGTAACTAGCACAGATACGCAGTATTTT. Translating it yields CASSVTSTDTQYF.

This chain links TRBV30 with TRBJ1-5; D not resolved. CDR1 and CDR2 from the germline V gene are GTSNPN and SVGIG (reference sequence). Trimming took 3 bases from V and 4 from J, leaving 10 bases between them. CDR3 length: 13 amino acids. CDR3 amino acids: CAWSEGSNQPQHF. The DNA of the CDR3 is TGTGCCTGGAGCGAGGGTTCTAATCAGCCCCAGCATTTT.

The chain joins TRBV5-4 to TRBJ2-6; the D is unclear. There are 15 residues in the CDR3. V was clipped by 1 base and J by 2 bases, with 7 bases between them. CDR1 SGHNT and CDR2 YYREEE come from the germline V gene (reference sequence). The chain's CDR3 is CASSLLVPGANVLTF. CDR3 sequence (DNA): TGTGCCAGCAGCTTGTTAGTGCCTGGGGCCAACGTCCTGACTTTC.

V is TRBV5-1 and J is TRBJ1-6, with TRBD1 matching 7 bases. The CDR3 totals 16 residues. CDR1 and CDR2 (germline): SGHRS, YFSETQ. Germline trimming cut 4 bases from V and 4 bases from J; bases unmatched to any gene: 8. In DNA, the CDR3 is TGCGCCAGCAGCACGGGACAGTCAGCTTATAATTCACCCCTCCACTTT. It encodes CASSTGQSAYNSPLHF.

The genes are TRBV27 and TRBJ1-4; maybe TRBD1 (6 bases). Germline lookup yields CDR1 MNHEY and CDR2 SMNVEV (reference sequence). Trimming left V 8 bases short and J 5 bases short, with 12 bases between. The CDR3 extends over 13 amino acids. CDR3 amino acids: CASQGQQNEKLFF. As DNA, the CDR3 is TGTGCCAGCCAAGGACAGCAGAATGAAAAACTGTTTTTT.

The chain recombines TRBV4-1 with TRBJ1-2; D unclear. The V end lost 1 base, the J end lost 7 bases, and 13 bases lay between the germline ends. The germline CDR1 and CDR2 sequences are MGHRA and YSYEKL. The length of the CDR3 is 14 residues. In nucleotides, the CDR3 is TGCGCCAGCAGCCAAGTGGGAGGGCCCCGTGGCTACACCTTC. Translated, it gives CASSQVGGPRGYTF.

The genes are TRBV5-4 and TRBJ1-2; 7 nucleotides align to TRBD1. With 7 bases clipped from V and 3 bases from J, the junction kept 21 bases outside the gene matches. The CDR3 totals 18 residues. Germline assignment: CDR1 SGHNT and CDR2 YYREEE (reference sequence). CDR3 amino acids: CASAFSPTARGPYYGYTF. The CDR3 nucleotides read TGTGCCAGCGCATTTTCCCCTACCGCGAGGGGGCCGTACTATGGCTACACCTTC.

Points on this clone: This specimen includes other DNA sequences encoding the same CDR3. The V and J genes are TRBV30 and TRBJ1-1, with D maybe TRBD1 (5 bases). The length of the CDR3 is 11 residues. Trimming cost V 0 bases and J 7 bases, with 6 bases left between them. CDR1 and CDR2 from the germline V gene are GTSNPN and SVGIG (reference sequence). CDR3 region: CAWSVGGEAFF. The CDR3 nucleotides are TGTGCCTGGAGTGTGGGGGGTGAAGCTTTCTTT.

This clone was picked up one time. This chain links TRBV29-1 with TRBJ2-1; the match to TRBD2 covers 8 bases. The CDR3 has 12 amino acids. Trimming removed 5 bases from V and 6 bases from J; junction bases left unmatched: 3. Per the germline V gene, CDR1 is SQVTM and CDR2 is ANQGSEA. This CDR3 is CSVQRGLNEQFF. CDR3 in DNA: TGCAGCGTTCAGCGGGGGCTCAATGAGCAGTTCTTC.

The chain uses TRBV7-9 and TRBJ1-5; D gene unclear. The CDR3 covers 14 residues. The germline V gene encodes CDR1 SEHNR and CDR2 FQNEAQ (reference sequence). The germline V and J ends were trimmed by 5 bases and 4 bases, with 12 bases remaining between them. The CDR3 here is CASSPGGPNQPQHF. In DNA, the CDR3 is TGTGCCAGCAGCCCTGGAGGCCCAAATCAGCCCCAGCATTTT.

The rearrangement uses TRBV5-4 and TRBJ2-5; TRBD1 might be the D (5 bases). Germline CDR1 reads SGHNT; CDR2 reads YYREEE (reference sequence). The CDR3 is 15 amino acids. The germline V and J ends were trimmed by 4 bases and 0 bases, with 13 bases remaining between them. CDR3 region: CASSTPTAYQETQYF. In nucleotides, the CDR3 is TGTGCCAGCAGCACGCCGACAGCCTACCAAGAGACCCAGTACTTC.

J is TRBJ2-5 and V is TRBV12-5; weak D call: TRBD2 (5 bases). Trimming shortened V by 8 bases and J by 5 bases, and 15 bases separated the two germline ends. The germline V gene encodes CDR1 LGHNT and CDR2 FRNRAP. The CDR3 sequence is 13 residues long. The CDR3 is CASRLRELETQYF. CDR3 in DNA: TGTGCTAGTAGATTACGGGAATTGGAGACCCAGTACTTC.

The CDR3 sequence is CASSLTGDYYEQYF. In nucleotides, the CDR3 is TGTGCCAGTAGTCTAACAGGGGATTATTACGAGCAGTACTTC. The chain combines TRBV19 with TRBJ2-7, with 7 bases identical to TRBD1. The CDR3 spans 14 residues. J was trimmed by 4 bases and V by 5 bases; bases with no gene match: 8. Germline-derived CDR1 and CDR2 are LNHDA and SQIVND (reference sequence).

The CDR3 sequence: CASRARGLQRGASWDNEQFF. CDR3 nucleotide sequence: TGTGCCAGCAGGGCCAGGGGGCTTCAGCGGGGGGCGTCTTGGGACAATGAGCAGTTCTTC. This chain uses TRBV27 with TRBJ2-1; the D gene is possibly TRBD2 (9 bases). CDR3 length: 20 residues. Germline V gene data show CDR1 as MNHEY and CDR2 as SMNVEV (reference sequence). With 6 bases removed from V and 5 bases from J, the gap between germline ends came to 32 bases.

In DNA, the CDR3 is TGTGCCAGCAGCTTAGTCCGGACTAGCATTGGCCAGACCCAGTACTTC. Its protein product is CASSLVRTSIGQTQYF. The rearrangement joins TRBV7-8 to TRBJ2-5, with TRBD2 matching 8 bases. V was pared by 1 base and J by 6 bases, with 10 bases of the junction left unmatched. Germline V gene data show CDR1 as SGHVS and CDR2 as FQNEAQ. The CDR3 has 16 residues.

The gene calls are TRBV6-5 and TRBJ1-1; a possible D gene is TRBD1 (6 bases). Germline lookup yields CDR1 MNHEY and CDR2 SVGAGI. The CDR3 is 15 residues long. The ends were cut back, 4 bases at V and 6 bases at J, with 18 bases in the middle. Here the CDR3 DNA reads TGTGCCAGCAGTTCCCCCCACGGGGGGCAGGCTGAAGCTTTCTTT. Translation gives CASSSPHGGQAEAFF.